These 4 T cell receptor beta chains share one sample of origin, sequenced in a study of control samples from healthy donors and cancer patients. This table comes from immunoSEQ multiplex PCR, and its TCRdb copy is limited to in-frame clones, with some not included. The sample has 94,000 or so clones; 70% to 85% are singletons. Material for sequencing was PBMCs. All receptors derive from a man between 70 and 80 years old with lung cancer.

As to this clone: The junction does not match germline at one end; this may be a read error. This chain's CDR3 is CASSLGLASIHEQFF. Here the CDR3 DNA reads TGTGCTAGCAGCCTGGGACTAGCTTCTATCCATGAGCAGTTCTTC. The V gene is TRBV7-7, the J gene TRBJ2-1, with TRBD2 matching over 9 bases. The CDR3 loop spans 15 amino acids. Germline V gene lookup returns CDR1 SSHAT and CDR2 FNYEAQ (reference sequence). Full variable domain (rest looked up from reference TRBV7-7 and TRBJ2-1): GAGVSQSPRYKVTKRGQDVTLRCDPISSHATLYWYQQALGQGPEFLTYFNYEAQPDKSGLPSDRFSAERPEGSISTLTIQRTEQRDSAMYRCASSLGLASIHEQFFGPGTRLTVL.

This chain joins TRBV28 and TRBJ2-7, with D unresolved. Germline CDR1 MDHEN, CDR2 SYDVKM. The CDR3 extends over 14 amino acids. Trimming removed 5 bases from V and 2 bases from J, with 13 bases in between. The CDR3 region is CASSRISEPYEQYF. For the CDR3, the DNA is TGTGCCAGCAGTCGTATTAGTGAGCCCTACGAGCAGTACTTC.

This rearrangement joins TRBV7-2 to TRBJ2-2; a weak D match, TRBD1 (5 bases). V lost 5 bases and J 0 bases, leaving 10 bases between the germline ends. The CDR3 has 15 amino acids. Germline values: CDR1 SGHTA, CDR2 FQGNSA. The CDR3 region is CASSMSRANTGELFF. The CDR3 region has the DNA TGTGCCAGCAGCATGAGCAGGGCGAACACCGGGGAGCTGTTTTTT. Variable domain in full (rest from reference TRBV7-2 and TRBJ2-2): GAGVSQSPSNKVTEKGKDVELRCDPISGHTALYWYRQSLGQGLEFLIYFQGNSAPDKSGLPSDRFSAERTGGSVSTLTIQRTQQEDSAVYLCASSMSRANTGELFFGEGSRLTVL.

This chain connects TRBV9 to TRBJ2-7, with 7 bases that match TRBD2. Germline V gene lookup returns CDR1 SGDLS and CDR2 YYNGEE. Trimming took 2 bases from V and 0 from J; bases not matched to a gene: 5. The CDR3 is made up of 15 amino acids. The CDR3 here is CASSVGGDPSYEQYF. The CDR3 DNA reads TGTGCCAGCAGCGTGGGGGGGGACCCCTCCTACGAGCAGTACTTC.